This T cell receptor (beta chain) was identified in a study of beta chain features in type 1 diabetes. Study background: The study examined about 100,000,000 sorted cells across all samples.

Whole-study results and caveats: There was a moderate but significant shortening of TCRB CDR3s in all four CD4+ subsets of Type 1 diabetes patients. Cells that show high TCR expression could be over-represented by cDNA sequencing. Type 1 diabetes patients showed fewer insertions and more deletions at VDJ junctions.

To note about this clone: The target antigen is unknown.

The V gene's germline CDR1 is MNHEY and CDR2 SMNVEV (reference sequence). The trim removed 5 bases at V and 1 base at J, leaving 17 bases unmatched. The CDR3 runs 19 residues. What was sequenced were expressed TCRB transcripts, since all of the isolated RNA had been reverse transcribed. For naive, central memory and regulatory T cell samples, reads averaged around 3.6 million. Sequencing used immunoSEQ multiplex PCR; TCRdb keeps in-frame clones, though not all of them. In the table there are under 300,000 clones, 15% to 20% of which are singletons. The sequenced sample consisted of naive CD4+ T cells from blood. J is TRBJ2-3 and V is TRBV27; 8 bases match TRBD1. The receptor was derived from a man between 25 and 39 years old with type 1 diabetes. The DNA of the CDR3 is TGTGCCAGCAGTCGCCTGGTGGCAGGGGGCATTAGGGGCACAGATACGCAGTATTTT. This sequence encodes CASSRLVAGGIRGTDTQYF.